This entry is about one T cell receptor (beta chain). Participant age was roughly 18 to 100 years, and participants resided in 24 US areas. Germline V gives CDR1 SGDLS, CDR2 YYNGEE. The V gene end was trimmed by 0 bases and the J gene end by 7 bases; junction bases not matched to a gene: 4. The CDR3 contains 16 residues. Under the authors' procedure: Scientists estimated how many nucleated cells there were by amplifying reference gene primers. Some clones are missing from TCRdb's copy, which holds only in-frame ones; the method was immunoSEQ multiplex PCR. The V and J calls and clone size come from that table; D and trimming were worked out from the DNA. The table includes approximately 330,000 clones, about 90% detected once. This specimen belongs to a study of blood T cell repertoires in COVID-19. Overall study context: Researchers got acute and convalescent COVID-19 samples from the United States, Italy and Spain.

The sequence derives from a young woman who had recovered from COVID-19. This rearrangement joins TRBV9 to TRBJ2-1; 13 bases are shared with TRBD2. Sequenced material: PBMCs or T cells enriched from blood (not recorded which). The CDR3 region is CASSVAGLAGRNEQFF. The CDR3 DNA follows: TGTGCCAGCAGCGTAGCGGGACTAGCGGGACGAAATGAGCAGTTCTTC.